Below are 8 T cell receptor beta chains sequenced from a single sample in a study of blood T cell repertoires in COVID-19 (TCRdb year 2020). To prepare the library, the immunoSEQ multiplex PCR assay was applied. Here the immuneACCESS table is served through TCRdb, limited to in-frame sequences with V and J called. Missing clones are a known gap in these copies; in checked studies unresolved V genes cover under half, and the rest lacks a known reason. In all, the sample holds approximately 30,000 clones, and 85% of those were seen once. Of the sample, under 30% is held by the ten largest clones. Specimen: peripheral blood. These receptors were collected from a human donor in a cohort sampled during active COVID-19.

The chain is built from TRBV28 and TRBJ1-5; TRBD1 matches at 7 bases. This CDR3 is built from 14 residues. Germline CDR1 reads MDHEN; CDR2 reads SYDVKM. V gave up 6 bases and J gave up 3 bases; unmatched junction bases: 5. The CDR3: CASRYGTVNQPQHF. The CDR3 DNA sequence: TGTGCCAGCAGGTATGGGACAGTCAATCAGCCCCAGCATTTT.

The chain combines TRBV9 with TRBJ2-7, with TRBD2 identical over 7 bases. Unmatched junction bases numbered 4, after V lost 1 base and J lost 0 bases. Germline CDR1 reads SGDLS; CDR2 reads YYNGEE. The CDR3 extends over 15 amino acids. The CDR3 reads CASSVSGASSYEQYF. CDR3 DNA: TGTGCCAGCAGCGTAAGCGGGGCGAGCTCCTACGAGCAGTACTTC.

The sample holds one count of this clone. The chain joins TRBV10-3 to TRBJ1-1, with D uncertain. The CDR3 is made up of 13 amino acids. The germline CDR1 and CDR2 sequences are ENHRY and SYGVKD. Trimming took 6 bases from V and 2 from J, leaving 10 bases between them. The CDR3 is CAIRSRDNTEAFF. DNA of the CDR3: TGTGCCATCAGATCGAGGGATAACACTGAAGCTTTCTTT.

This rearrangement joins TRBV4-1 to TRBJ2-7, with D perhaps TRBD1 (6 bases). V was trimmed by 0 bases and J by 0 bases, leaving 18 bases between them. CDR1 and CDR2 from the germline V gene are MGHRA and YSYEKL. CDR3 size: 18 residues. CDR3 nucleotides: TGCGCCAGCAGCCAAGAATCCGCTTGGCAGGGGTTCTCCTACGAGCAGTACTTC. Translated: CASSQESAWQGFSYEQYF.

The chain couples TRBV3-1 (or the pseudogene TRBV3-2) to TRBJ1-3; 8 bases are shared with TRBD1. CDR3 length: 18 residues. Germline loops: CDR1 LGHDT, CDR2 YNNKEL (reference sequence). V was pared by 3 bases and J by 1 base, with 11 bases of the junction left unmatched. The CDR3 coding sequence is TGTGCCAGCAGCCACTTGGGGGCAGGGGGCTTTTCTGGAAACACCATATATTTT. This codes for CASSHLGAGGFSGNTIYF.

This clone was seen a single time. This chain joins TRBV9 and TRBJ2-2; 8 positions agree with TRBD2. Per the germline V gene, CDR1 is SGDLS and CDR2 is YYNGEE. The trim removed 5 bases at V and 4 bases at J, leaving 4 bases unmatched. The CDR3 runs to 14 residues. The DNA of the CDR3 is TGTGCCAGCAGTCGGGAGGGGCTCACCGGGGAGCTGTTTTTT. Protein product: CASSREGLTGELFF.

The CDR3: CASSNRGVNEKLFF. The CDR3 coding sequence is TGTGCCAGCAGCAACAGGGGGGTTAATGAAAAACTGTTTTTT. The chain carries TRBV7-2 and TRBJ1-4; 8 bases are a match to TRBD1. There are 14 residues in the CDR3. Germline CDR1 and CDR2: SGHTA and FQGNSA. V lost 5 bases and J lost 4; bases outside the gene matches: 3.

The chain carries TRBV7-9 and TRBJ1-2; D is ambiguous. The CDR3 consists of 14 residues. CDR1 SEHNR and CDR2 FQNEAQ come from the germline V gene (reference sequence). The V end lost 1 base, the J end lost 2 bases, and 8 bases lay between the germline ends. The CDR3 sequence: CASSLVSVNYGYTF. The CDR3 DNA follows: TGTGCCAGCAGCTTAGTATCAGTCAACTATGGCTACACCTTC.